The clone carrying this T cell receptor (beta chain) showed up just a few times. Its antigen is unknown. Primers: 60 Vbeta forward and 13 Jbeta reverse. The method was immunoSEQ multiplex PCR; TCRdb's version includes in-frame clones alone and lacks a portion of them. The sample has some 98,000 clones; roughly 9.4% are singletons. The data are from a study of cytomegalovirus exposure and HLA in healthy donors. Notes on the study in general: The study designated around 150 TCR beta chains cytomegalovirus-associated. Presence/absence comparisons presumed near-even sequencing depth among donors.

CDR3 size: 14 residues. J lost 5 bases, V lost 6 bases, and 6 bases had no gene match. Looked up from germline, CDR1 is PRHDT and CDR2 is FYEKMQ (reference sequence). The chain employs TRBV13 and TRBJ2-2, with 7 bases aligning to TRBD2. The source of this sequence is a man aged 50 to 59 in good health and CMV-seropositive. The sample comprised PBMCs. The CDR3 bases are TGTGCCAGCAGGCGTCGAGCGGGAACCGGGGAGCTGTTTTTT. It encodes CASRRRAGTGELFF.